This T cell receptor (beta chain) was sequenced in a study of blood T cell repertoires in COVID-19. Study information: Donors in the United States, Italy and Spain gave samples during acute or convalescent COVID-19. T cells, B-cell-depleted T cells, or PBMCs provided the cDNA or gDNA that served as material.

In the study's own analysis: The assay estimated nucleated cells by amplifying reference gene primers. Data came from immunoSEQ multiplex PCR; TCRdb stores just in-frame clones and leaves some out. V and J calls plus clone size are reproduced from that table; the DNA served to infer D and trimming. The sample includes 80,000 to 130,000 clones, roughly 92% seen only once; the top ten take over 0.95%. Germline values: CDR1 MNHNY, CDR2 SVGAGI (reference sequence). The CDR3 totals 15 residues. V trimming: 5 bases; J trimming: 0 bases; junction bases outside the gene matches: 5. This chain uses TRBV6-6 with TRBJ1-1; TRBD1 matches 8 bases. The clonotype comes from a man in his sixties with acute or convalescent COVID-19. Sequenced input: peripheral blood. In DNA form, the CDR3 reads TGTGCCAGCAGTCCCGGACAGGGTTTGAACACTGAAGCTTTCTTT. Its protein product is CASSPGQGLNTEAFF.